The 31 T cell receptor beta chains presented below share a single source sample, sequenced in a study of cytomegalovirus exposure and HLA in healthy donors. The PCR made use of 60 Vbeta and 13 Jbeta primers. Profiling relied on immunoSEQ multiplex PCR, and the TCRdb table lists in-frame clones only, not all of them. In the table there are some 120,000 clones, more than 80% of which are singletons. Sequenced input: PBMCs. These receptor sequences come from a male donor in good health and CMV-seronegative.

To note about this clone: This sample includes further DNA sequences coding for the same CDR3. V gene TRBV19 combines with J gene TRBJ2-3; 12 bases map to TRBD2. The J segment lost 4 bases and the V segment lost 1 base, leaving 6 bases of the junction unmatched. The germline gives CDR1 LNHDA, CDR2 SQIVND (reference sequence). The CDR3 has 17 residues. In DNA form, the CDR3 reads TGTGCCAGTAGTATAGTTCTAGCGGGGGGGCCGGCAGATACGCAGTATTTT. Translation gives CASSIVLAGGPADTQYF. Full variable domain (remainder filled in from reference TRBV19 and TRBJ2-3): DGGITQSPKYLFRKEGQNVTLSCEQNLNHDAMYWYRQDPGQGLRLIYYSQIVNDFQKGDIAEGYSVSREKKESFPLTVTSAQKNPTAFYLCASSIVLAGGPADTQYFGPGTRLTVL.

This chain links TRBV29-1 with TRBJ1-1, with D unresolved. The germline gives CDR1 SQVTM, CDR2 ANQGSEA. Trimming cost V 8 bases and J 1 base, with 14 bases left between them. This CDR3 is built from 13 residues. The CDR3 reads CSSSPGSNTEAFF. The CDR3 DNA follows: TGCAGCTCTAGCCCTGGGTCGAACACTGAAGCTTTCTTT.

This sequence joins TRBV18 and TRBJ2-4; TRBD1 matches at 9 bases. Germline V gives CDR1 KGHSH, CDR2 LQKENI. The V segment lost 3 bases and the J segment 6 bases; nucleotides outside the gene matches: 6. There are 15 residues in the CDR3. The CDR3 loop reads CASSPGQGGRNIQYF. The CDR3 region has the DNA TGTGCCAGCTCACCGGGACAGGGAGGTAGAAACATTCAGTACTTC.

V gene TRBV7-9 combines with J gene TRBJ1-1; the match to TRBD1 covers 7 bases. Germline V gene lookup returns CDR1 SEHNR and CDR2 FQNEAQ (reference sequence). This CDR3 contains 13 residues. The junction had 4 bases not matched to a gene; V was cut back by 5 bases and J by 4 bases. The CDR3, as DNA: TGTGCCAGCAGCCCACCAGGGGGCACTGAAGCTTTCTTT. This sequence encodes CASSPPGGTEAFF. The full variable domain, completed using reference TRBV7-9 and TRBJ1-1, is DTGVSQNPRHKITKRGQNVTFRCDPISEHNRLYWYRQTLGQGPEFLTYFQNEAQLEKSRLLSDRFSAERPKGSFSTLEIQRTEQGDSAMYLCASSPPGGTEAFFGQGTRLTVV.

The chain is built from TRBV5-1 and TRBJ2-3, with 9 bases fitting TRBD2. After removal of 3 bases from V and 4 bases from J, the junction contained 6 bases not matched to a gene. The V gene's germline CDR1 is SGHRS and CDR2 YFSETQ. The CDR3 runs to 15 residues. CDR3 residues: CASSYSGSGADTQYF. DNA of the CDR3: TGCGCCAGCAGCTATAGCGGGAGTGGGGCAGATACGCAGTATTTT. The full variable domain, completed using reference TRBV5-1 and TRBJ2-3, is KAGVTQTPRYLIKTRGQQVTLSCSPISGHRSVSWYQQTPGQGLQFLFEYFSETQRNKGNFPGRFSGRQFSNSRSEMNVSTLELGDSALYLCASSYSGSGADTQYFGPGTRLTVL.

The chain links TRBV29-1 to TRBJ1-2, with D unresolved. The CDR3 is 13 amino acids. V lost 5 bases and J lost 6, with 16 bases in between. Germline CDR1 is SQVTM and CDR2 is ANQGSEA. CDR3 bases: TGCAGCGTTCCCTGGCGGGTGAGAGATGGCTACACCTTC. Translation gives CSVPWRVRDGYTF.

The rearrangement uses TRBV7-9 and TRBJ1-6, with 9 bases matching TRBD1. J lost 9 bases, V lost 5 bases, and 8 bases had no gene match. Per germline, CDR1 SEHNR and CDR2 FQNEAQ (reference sequence). The CDR3 extends over 15 amino acids. CDR3 bases: TGTGCCAGCAGCCCCGGGACAGGGAGAGGTTCACCCCTCCACTTT. Protein: CASSPGTGRGSPLHF.

The rearrangement uses TRBV5-1 and TRBJ2-2; 11 bases are a match to TRBD1. The length of the CDR3 is 15 residues. The germline CDR1 and CDR2 sequences are SGHRS and YFSETQ. J lost 4 bases, V lost 4 bases, and 3 bases had no gene match. In DNA form, the CDR3 reads TGCGCCAGCAGCCTAGGGACAGGGGGCACCGGGGAGCTGTTTTTT. Translation gives CASSLGTGGTGELFF.

CDR3 in DNA: TGTGCCAGCAGTTTGATAACGAGTGAGGGAAAGGAGACCCAGTACTTC. It codes for CASSLITSEGKETQYF. V usage is TRBV28 and J usage is TRBJ2-5, with a tentative D call TRBD2 (5 bases). The CDR3 consists of 16 residues. Deletions cut 3 bases from V and 5 bases from J, with 19 bases between. In germline, CDR1 is MDHEN, CDR2 SYDVKM.

This clone was observed once. The V call is TRBV30, the J call TRBJ2-2; D gene uncertain. V gave up 4 bases and J gave up 5 bases, with 5 bases separating them. The CDR3 spans 11 residues. CDR1 GTSNPN and CDR2 SVGIG come from the germline V gene (reference sequence). The CDR3 loop is CAWTETGELFF. Here the CDR3 DNA reads TGTGCCTGGACCGAGACCGGGGAGCTGTTTTTT.

J is TRBJ1-1 and V is TRBV5-1; no clear D gene. Looked up from germline, CDR1 is SGHRS and CDR2 is YFSETQ. V was trimmed by 4 bases and J by 1 base, leaving 8 bases between them. The CDR3 is 13 amino acids. CDR3: CASSITGNTEAFF. Written as DNA, the CDR3 is TGCGCCAGCAGCATTACGGGGAACACTGAAGCTTTCTTT.

The rearrangement joins TRBV7-2 to TRBJ2-3, with TRBD2 matching over 7 bases. Germline CDR1 SGHTA, CDR2 FQGNSA. CDR3 length equals 15 residues. J was trimmed by 3 bases and V by 1 base; bases with no gene match: 4. In nucleotides, the CDR3 is TGTGCCAGCAGCTTAGGGTCTAGCGGAACAGATACGCAGTATTTT. Its translation: CASSLGSSGTDTQYF.

J is TRBJ1-2 and V is TRBV6-1; perhaps TRBD1 as D (6 bases). Germline V gene sequence: CDR1 MNHNS, CDR2 SASEGT. This CDR3 is built from 14 residues. V was shortened by 4 bases and J by 8 bases, with 17 bases between the two germline ends. CDR3 amino acids: CASSVIGGAGGYTF. CDR3 DNA: TGTGCCAGCAGTGTGATTGGGGGGGCTGGCGGCTACACCTTC.

V gene TRBV5-4 combines with J gene TRBJ2-3; 9 positions match TRBD2. This CDR3 is built from 15 residues. Germline V gives CDR1 SGHNT, CDR2 YYREEE (reference sequence). J was trimmed by 0 bases and V by 4 bases; bases with no gene match: 3. Here the CDR3 DNA reads TGTGCCAGCAGCCCTAGCGGGGCCAGCACAGATACGCAGTATTTT. Protein sequence: CASSPSGASTDTQYF. The whole variable domain, remainder taken from reference TRBV5-4 and TRBJ2-3, is ETGVTQSPTHLIKTRGQQVTLRCSSQSGHNTVSWYQQALGQGPQFIFQYYREEENGRGNFPPRFSGLQFPNYSSELNVNALELDDSALYLCASSPSGASTDTQYFGPGTRLTVL.

This sequence joins TRBV7-2 and TRBJ1-3; D unclear. Between the trimmed V and J ends, which lost 2 bases and 1 base, there was a span of 6 bases. The V gene's germline CDR1 is SGHTA and CDR2 FQGNSA. The CDR3 totals 14 residues. CDR3 in amino acids: CASSLLGSGNTIYF. Here the CDR3 DNA reads TGTGCCAGCAGCTTACTAGGTTCTGGAAACACCATATATTTT.

The chain combines TRBV25-1 with TRBJ1-1, with a tentative D call TRBD1 (5 bases). The CDR3 runs 16 residues. The V and J ends lost 4 bases and 4 bases respectively, with 19 bases between them. Germline loops: CDR1 MGHDK, CDR2 SYGVNS. CDR3 in amino acids: CASSAREGRATTEAFF. DNA for the CDR3: TGTGCCAGCAGTGCTAGGGAGGGGAGGGCGACCACTGAAGCTTTCTTT.

This chain connects TRBV15 to TRBJ2-3, with D possibly matching TRBD1 (6 bases). The CDR3 sequence is 17 residues long. The ends were cut back, 2 bases at V and 2 bases at J, with 17 bases in the middle. Germline V gene data show CDR1 as LNHNV and CDR2 as YYDKDF (reference sequence). The DNA for the CDR3 is TGTGCCACCAGCAGACCAACCAGGGGCTCGTACACAGATACGCAGTATTTT. Amino acid sequence: CATSRPTRGSYTDTQYF.

The chain carries TRBV19 and TRBJ2-3; TRBD2 aligns across 10 bases. The V gene's germline CDR1 is LNHDA and CDR2 SQIVND (reference sequence). The CDR3 extends over 14 amino acids. V shed 1 base and J 5 bases; nucleotides not matched to a gene: 0. CDR3 sequence reads: CASSIGTSGDTQYF. The CDR3 region has the DNA TGTGCCAGTAGTATAGGGACTAGCGGAGATACGCAGTATTTT.

The chain has TRBV7-8 and TRBJ2-3; D call uncertain. Germline lookup yields CDR1 SGHVS and CDR2 FQNEAQ. This CDR3 has 17 residues. V gave up 3 bases and J gave up 1 base, with 17 bases separating them. The CDR3 spells CASSLMVGSEGTDTQYF. Here the CDR3 DNA reads TGTGCCAGCAGCTTGATGGTCGGGTCTGAAGGCACAGATACGCAGTATTTT.

V gene TRBV27 combines with J gene TRBJ2-3; 12 bases line up with TRBD2. Germline lookup yields CDR1 MNHEY and CDR2 SMNVEV (reference sequence). The CDR3 runs 16 residues. V trimming: 2 bases; J trimming: 4 bases; junction bases outside the gene matches: 4. The CDR3 loop reads CASSLVLAGGADTQYF. The CDR3, as DNA: TGTGCCAGCAGTTTAGTCCTAGCGGGAGGGGCAGATACGCAGTATTTT.

The genes are TRBV7-2 and TRBJ2-1; 9 positions agree with TRBD1. Germline loops: CDR1 SGHTA, CDR2 FQGNSA. The CDR3 is 14 amino acids. V trimming: 5 bases; J trimming: 8 bases; junction bases outside the gene matches: 7. The CDR3 spells CASSRTGVIHEQFF. DNA for the CDR3: TGTGCCAGCAGCAGGACAGGGGTGATACATGAGCAGTTCTTC.

The gene calls are TRBV9 and TRBJ2-2; tentatively, D is TRBD1 (6 bases). The germline V gene encodes CDR1 SGDLS and CDR2 YYNGEE. CDR3 length: 15 amino acids. Trimming removed 4 bases at V and 2 bases at J, with 12 bases between. The chain's CDR3 is CASSSRDTNTGELFF. The CDR3, as DNA: TGTGCCAGCAGCTCTCGGGACACTAACACCGGGGAGCTGTTTTTT.

As for this clone: Different DNA sequences within this sample yield the same CDR3. The chain is built from TRBV9 and TRBJ2-7; 8 positions agree with TRBD2. The CDR3 contains 14 residues. V shed 3 bases and J 1 base; nucleotides not matched to a gene: 3. CDR1 is SGDLS and CDR2 is YYNGEE in the germline V gene. The CDR3 region has the DNA TGTGCCAGCAGCGCCGGGGGGGTGTCCTACGAGCAGTACTTC. Its protein product is CASSAGGVSYEQYF.

The chain joins TRBV5-1 to TRBJ2-1, with 9 positions matching TRBD2. This CDR3 is built from 16 residues. The ends lost 3 bases at V and 1 base at J; junction bases unmatched: 5. Germline V gene lookup returns CDR1 SGHRS and CDR2 YFSETQ. This CDR3 reads CASSSTSGSSYNEQFF. CDR3 bases: TGCGCCAGCAGCTCAACTAGCGGGTCTTCCTACAATGAGCAGTTCTTC.

This clone is medium-sized (0.01 to 0.1%) in the sample. The chain links TRBV10-3 to TRBJ2-1; 9 bases match TRBD1. Germline V gives CDR1 ENHRY, CDR2 SYGVKD. Trimming took 10 bases from V and 7 from J; bases not matched to a gene: 17. The CDR3 is 16 amino acids. CDR3 sequence reads: CATRDRALTLQNEQFF. The CDR3 DNA follows: TGTGCCACCCGGGACAGGGCCCTTACACTTCAAAATGAGCAGTTCTTC.

This sequence joins TRBV9 and TRBJ2-7; TRBD1 matches at 8 bases. V trimming: 3 bases; J trimming: 6 bases; junction bases outside the gene matches: 8. The length of the CDR3 is 14 residues. Per germline, CDR1 SGDLS and CDR2 YYNGEE. CDR3 region: CASSAWDRQGEQYF. In DNA form, the CDR3 reads TGTGCCAGCAGCGCCTGGGACAGGCAGGGCGAGCAGTACTTC.

Only one count was recorded for this clone. The genes are TRBV28 and TRBJ1-1; 9 bases align to TRBD1. The J segment lost 6 bases and the V segment lost 3 bases, leaving 5 bases of the junction unmatched. The CDR3 is made up of 14 amino acids. Germline lookup yields CDR1 MDHEN and CDR2 SYDVKM. As DNA, the CDR3 is TGTGCCAGCAGTTTGAACAGGGGGCTCGCTGAAGCTTTCTTT. It codes for CASSLNRGLAEAFF. Full variable domain (remainder filled in from reference TRBV28 and TRBJ1-1): DVKVTQSSRYLVKRTGEKVFLECVQDMDHENMFWYRQDPGLGLRLIYFSYDVKMKEKGDIPEGYSVSREKKERFSLILESASTNQTSMYLCASSLNRGLAEAFFGQGTRLTVV.

The rearrangement links TRBV6-4 to TRBJ2-1; 12 bases are a match to TRBD2. J was trimmed by 3 bases and V by 6 bases; bases with no gene match: 18. Germline loops: CDR1 MRHNA, CDR2 SNTAGT. CDR3 length: 20 amino acids. The CDR3 spells CASSTISFRLAGEIYNEQFF. In nucleotides, the CDR3 is TGTGCCAGCAGCACAATCTCCTTCCGACTAGCGGGAGAGATCTACAATGAGCAGTTCTTC.

The chain combines TRBV29-1 with TRBJ1-2, with 7 bases identical to TRBD1. V lost 6 bases and J lost 0; bases outside the gene matches: 4. Germline V CDR1 and CDR2: SQVTM, ANQGSEA. This CDR3 region has 13 residues. The CDR3 region has the DNA TGCAGCGTCACAGGACAGGCTAACTATGGCTACACCTTC. Translation: CSVTGQANYGYTF.

V gene TRBV7-9 combines with J gene TRBJ1-2; 8 nucleotides align to TRBD1. V lost 4 bases and J lost 5; bases outside the gene matches: 3. In germline, CDR1 is SEHNR, CDR2 FQNEAQ (reference sequence). The CDR3 runs 13 residues. The CDR3 loop reads CASSSGGPYGYTF. The CDR3 region has the DNA TGTGCCAGCAGCTCAGGGGGCCCTTATGGCTACACCTTC. Full variable domain (remainder filled in from reference TRBV7-9 and TRBJ1-2): DTGVSQNPRHKITKRGQNVTFRCDPISEHNRLYWYRQTLGQGPEFLTYFQNEAQLEKSRLLSDRFSAERPKGSFSTLEIQRTEQGDSAMYLCASSSGGPYGYTFGSGTRLTVV.

A word on this clone: In the same sample, other DNA sequences code for this CDR3. CDR3 coding DNA: TGTGCCACCAGCGAGGGACATTCAACGGAAAAACTGTTTTTT. This translates into CATSEGHSTEKLFF. The gene calls are TRBV15 and TRBJ1-4, with D perhaps matching TRBD1 (6 bases). Looked up from germline, CDR1 is LNHNV and CDR2 is YYDKDF (reference sequence). CDR3 length: 14 residues. The V end was cut by 5 bases, the J end by 8 bases, with 15 bases between.